The 25 T cell receptor beta chains reported below all come from one sample, sequenced in a study of blood T cell repertoires in COVID-19. Using immunoSEQ multiplex PCR, the repertoire was profiled, and TCRdb retains in-frame clones only, with some absent. The sample yields about 100,000 clones, around 86% seen once. The sample taken for sequencing was peripheral blood. Receptors were obtained from a man aged 50-60 years with acute or convalescent COVID-19.

The V and J genes are TRBV20-1 and TRBJ2-5; D possibly corresponds to TRBD2 (5 bases). The V end was cut by 7 bases, the J end by 4 bases, with 10 bases between. Germline V gene data show CDR1 as DFQATT and CDR2 as SNEGSKA (reference sequence). The CDR3 loop spans 11 amino acids. The CDR3 sequence is CSERRGETQYF. DNA for the CDR3: TGCAGTGAAAGACGGGGAGAGACCCAGTACTTC.

V and J are TRBV30 and TRBJ2-7; 7 nucleotides align to TRBD1. Germline trimming cut 0 bases from V and 0 bases from J; bases unmatched to any gene: 5. This CDR3 has 15 residues. Germline V CDR1 and CDR2: GTSNPN, SVGIG (reference sequence). The CDR3 reads CAWSVGGPSSYEQYF. The CDR3 DNA is TGTGCCTGGAGTGTAGGGGGCCCAAGCTCCTACGAGCAGTACTTC.

This sequence joins TRBV24-1 and TRBJ2-1, with 10 bases matching TRBD1. V shed 1 base, J shed 6 bases, and the junction held 5 bases outside the gene matches. The V gene's germline CDR1 is KGHDR and CDR2 SFDVKD. The CDR3 loop spans 16 amino acids. Here the CDR3 reads CATSDFTGQGPNEQFF. The CDR3 coding sequence is TGTGCCACCAGTGATTTTACGGGACAGGGGCCCAATGAGCAGTTCTTC.

The chain links TRBV28 to TRBJ1-2; 8 nucleotides agree with TRBD1. Germline V CDR1 and CDR2: MDHEN, SYDVKM. Trimming at V came to 1 base and at J to 3 bases, leaving 4 bases not matched to a gene. The CDR3 contains 15 residues. Written as DNA, the CDR3 is TGTGCCAGCAGTTTATTGGACAGGGCGTACTATGGCTACACCTTC. Residues: CASSLLDRAYYGYTF.

The rearrangement joins TRBV15 to TRBJ2-1; 10 positions agree with TRBD1. The CDR3 length is 15 residues. V shed 2 bases and J 3 bases; nucleotides not matched to a gene: 1. Germline CDR1 is LNHNV and CDR2 is YYDKDF (reference sequence). The CDR3 DNA sequence: TGTGCCACCAGCAGAAGGACAGGGGGCTACAATGAGCAGTTCTTC. Protein: CATSRRTGGYNEQFF.

This clone was detected only a few times. The rearrangement joins TRBV28 to TRBJ2-7; 7 positions match TRBD1. Germline-derived CDR1 and CDR2 are MDHEN and SYDVKM. The length of the CDR3 is 13 residues. The J segment lost 2 bases and the V segment lost 6 bases, leaving 4 bases of the junction unmatched. Here the CDR3 reads CASRRRGTYEQYF. CDR3 DNA: TGTGCCAGCAGACGCAGGGGGACCTACGAGCAGTACTTC.

This rearrangement joins TRBV27 to TRBJ2-2, with 13 bases aligning to TRBD2. Germline V gene data show CDR1 as MNHEY and CDR2 as SMNVEV (reference sequence). V dropped 6 bases and J dropped 3; count of bases not matched to a gene: 7. This CDR3 has 17 amino acids. This CDR3 reads CASRGTSGIGYTGELFF. CDR3 nucleotides: TGTGCCAGCAGGGGGACTAGCGGGATCGGGTACACCGGGGAGCTGTTTTTT.

The genes are TRBV24-1 and TRBJ2-6; a possible D gene is TRBD1 (5 bases). The CDR3 contains 18 residues. From germline, CDR1 is KGHDR and CDR2 SFDVKD. V was cut by 3 bases and J by 3 bases, with 17 bases left in between. CDR3 loop: CATSDKDGRVGGANVLTF. CDR3 bases: TGTGCCACCAGTGATAAGGACGGCAGGGTAGGTGGGGCCAACGTCCTGACTTTC.

The chain links TRBV29-1 to TRBJ1-1; TRBD1 matches at 9 bases. Losses at the gene ends were 5 bases for V and 7 bases for J; bases not matched to a gene: 11. The CDR3 runs to 14 residues. Germline CDR1 and CDR2: SQVTM and ANQGSEA. Here the CDR3 reads CSVFGTGPVGEAFF. The CDR3 bases are TGCAGCGTTTTTGGGACAGGGCCGGTGGGTGAAGCTTTCTTT.

This chain uses TRBV5-1 with TRBJ2-1; 10 bases align to TRBD2. V lost 4 bases to trimming and J lost 7 bases; unmatched junction nucleotides: 8. Germline V lookup: CDR1 SGHRS, CDR2 YFSETQ. This CDR3 spans 15 amino acids. The CDR3 DNA sequence: TGCGCCAGCAGCCCAAGCCTACTAGCGGGAAATGAGCAGTTCTTC. Encoded protein: CASSPSLLAGNEQFF.

The chain couples TRBV3-1 (or the pseudogene TRBV3-2) to TRBJ1-6, with 7 bases identical to TRBD1. Per germline, CDR1 LGHDT and CDR2 YNNKEL (reference sequence). With V trimmed by 4 bases and J by 10 bases, 4 bases remained unmatched. This CDR3 spans 13 amino acids. This chain's CDR3 is CASSRQGSSPLHF. The CDR3 bases are TGTGCCAGCAGCCGACAGGGCAGCTCACCCCTCCACTTT.

The chain combines TRBV7-9 with TRBJ2-3, with D unresolved. V was shortened by 7 bases and J by 5 bases, with 13 bases between the two germline ends. Per the germline V gene, CDR1 is SEHNR and CDR2 is FQNEAQ (reference sequence). CDR3 size: 13 residues. CDR3: CASKPLPLDTQYF. Written as DNA, the CDR3 is TGTGCCAGCAAACCTCTACCTCTAGATACGCAGTATTTT.

This rearrangement joins TRBV7-2 to TRBJ1-1; D gene uncertain. V lost 2 bases, J lost 0 bases, and 7 bases lay in between. The CDR3 sequence is 14 residues long. CDR1 and CDR2 from the germline V gene are SGHTA and FQGNSA. The CDR3 DNA reads TGTGCCAGCAGCTTATGGAGGATGAACACTGAAGCTTTCTTT. As protein: CASSLWRMNTEAFF.

This sequence joins TRBV20-1 and TRBJ2-5; TRBD1 might be the D (6 bases). CDR1 is DFQATT, CDR2 SNEGSKA, per germline (reference sequence). The V end lost 7 bases, the J end lost 6 bases, and 12 bases lay between the germline ends. The CDR3 loop spans 11 amino acids. The chain's CDR3 is CSVYREKTQYF. DNA for the CDR3: TGCAGTGTTTACAGGGAGAAGACCCAGTACTTC.

V usage is TRBV2 and J usage is TRBJ2-1; 7 bases agree with TRBD2. Germline CDR1 and CDR2: SNHLY and FYNNEI. The CDR3 totals 14 residues. Trimming at V came to 4 bases and at J to 8 bases, leaving 8 bases not matched to a gene. The CDR3 bases are TGTGCCAGCAGTGTTGGGGACTACAACGATGAGCAGTTCTTC. The encoded protein is CASSVGDYNDEQFF.

This sequence joins TRBV24-1 and TRBJ2-7; the D gene is possibly TRBD1 (5 bases). The CDR3 has 13 amino acids. Germline V gene lookup returns CDR1 KGHDR and CDR2 SFDVKD. The V end lost 4 bases, the J end lost 5 bases, and 11 bases lay between the germline ends. The CDR3 loop is CATSDVRVHEQYF. CDR3 DNA: TGTGCCACCAGTGACGTCAGGGTCCACGAGCAGTACTTC.

A single count supports this clone. The gene calls are TRBV29-1 and TRBJ2-2, with D possibly matching TRBD2 (5 bases). Germline CDR1 and CDR2: SQVTM and ANQGSEA. V dropped 4 bases and J dropped 1 base, with 7 bases sitting between them. CDR3 size: 13 residues. The CDR3: CSVARVNTGELFF. Here the CDR3 DNA reads TGCAGCGTTGCGAGGGTGAACACCGGGGAGCTGTTTTTT.

The chain has TRBV19 and TRBJ2-1, with 9 bases matching TRBD2. Trimming at V came to 6 bases and at J to 7 bases, leaving 7 bases not matched to a gene. Germline lookup yields CDR1 LNHDA and CDR2 SQIVND (reference sequence). This CDR3 region has 14 residues. The CDR3 bases are TGTGCCAGTAGAGCGGGAGGAATTGGTAATGAGCAGTTCTTC. It translates to CASRAGGIGNEQFF.

The rearrangement joins TRBV6-5 to TRBJ2-5; D remains unclear. CDR3 length: 11 amino acids. CDR1 is MNHEY and CDR2 is SVGAGI in the germline V gene. With 6 bases removed from V and 9 bases from J, the gap between germline ends came to 11 bases. The CDR3 nucleotides read TGTGCCAGCAGCCTTGTGGGCCCCCAGTACTTC. Protein sequence: CASSLVGPQYF.

This clone was detected only once. The chain joins TRBV29-1 to TRBJ2-1; D is perhaps TRBD2 (5 bases). The CDR3 extends over 14 amino acids. V lost 7 bases and J lost 7, with 20 bases in between. Germline V gene lookup returns CDR1 SQVTM and CDR2 ANQGSEA. The CDR3 spells CSARWSSRGNEQFF. CDR3 in DNA: TGCAGCGCGAGGTGGTCTAGCCGTGGGAATGAGCAGTTCTTC.

The chain combines TRBV6-1 with TRBJ1-5, with TRBD1 as a possible D gene (5 bases). Germline CDR1 and CDR2: MNHNS and SASEGT. The CDR3 loop spans 15 amino acids. V lost 1 base to trimming and J lost 3 bases, with 10 bases between them. In DNA, the CDR3 is TGTGCCAGCAGTGAAGTAAGGGGCCCCAATCAGCCCCAGCATTTT. This translates into CASSEVRGPNQPQHF.

The chain recombines TRBV19 with TRBJ2-2; 10 nucleotides line up with TRBD1. This CDR3 is 14 amino acids long. The V and J ends lost 6 bases and 5 bases, in that order; junction bases with no gene match: 3. Per germline, CDR1 LNHDA and CDR2 SQIVND (reference sequence). The CDR3 is CASRPGQGTGELFF. CDR3 DNA: TGTGCCAGTAGGCCGGGACAGGGGACCGGGGAGCTGTTTTTT.

This chain uses TRBV28 with TRBJ2-7; the match to TRBD2 covers 14 bases. Germline assignment: CDR1 MDHEN and CDR2 SYDVKM. J lost 4 bases, V lost 5 bases, and 7 bases had no gene match. CDR3 length: 16 amino acids. The CDR3 here is CASSPGTSGSPYEQYF. CDR3 nucleotides: TGTGCCAGCAGTCCCGGGACTAGCGGGAGTCCGTACGAGCAGTACTTC. Full variable domain (remainder filled in from reference TRBV28 and TRBJ2-7): DVKVTQSSRYLVKRTGEKVFLECVQDMDHENMFWYRQDPGLGLRLIYFSYDVKMKEKGDIPEGYSVSREKKERFSLILESASTNQTSMYLCASSPGTSGSPYEQYFGPGTRLTVT.

As DNA, the CDR3 is TGTGCCAGCAGCGTAGATGGACTTCGAGATGAGCAGTACTTC. It translates to CASSVDGLRDEQYF. V and J are TRBV7-9 and TRBJ2-7, with TRBD2 as a possible D gene (5 bases). CDR1 SEHNR and CDR2 FQNEAQ come from the germline V gene (reference sequence). With 5 bases removed from V and 7 bases from J, the gap between germline ends came to 18 bases. The CDR3 spans 14 residues.

The V call is TRBV28, the J call TRBJ2-7; D is unresolved. Germline lookup yields CDR1 MDHEN and CDR2 SYDVKM. V lost 4 bases and J 5 bases, leaving 9 bases between the germline ends. CDR3 length: 12 amino acids. The DNA for the CDR3 is TGTGCCAGCAGTTCGAGCGTAAACGAGCAGTACTTC. It codes for CASSSSVNEQYF.